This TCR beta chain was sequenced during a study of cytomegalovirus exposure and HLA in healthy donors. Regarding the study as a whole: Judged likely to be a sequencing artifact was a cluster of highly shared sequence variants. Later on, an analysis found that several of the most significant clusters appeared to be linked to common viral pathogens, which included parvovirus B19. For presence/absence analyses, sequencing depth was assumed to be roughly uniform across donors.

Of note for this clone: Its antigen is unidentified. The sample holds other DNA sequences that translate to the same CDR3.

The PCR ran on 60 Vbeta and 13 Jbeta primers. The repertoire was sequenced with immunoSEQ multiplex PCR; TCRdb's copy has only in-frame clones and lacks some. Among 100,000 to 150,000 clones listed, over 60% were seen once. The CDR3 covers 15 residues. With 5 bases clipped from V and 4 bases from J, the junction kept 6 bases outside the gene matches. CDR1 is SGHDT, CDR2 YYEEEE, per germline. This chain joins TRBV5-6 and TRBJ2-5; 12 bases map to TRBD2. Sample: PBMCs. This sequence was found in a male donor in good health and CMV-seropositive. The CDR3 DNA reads TGTGCCAGCAGTTTGCCTAGCGGGAGGGGAGAGACCCAGTACTTC. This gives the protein CASSLPSGRGETQYF.